A single sample is the source of the 25 T cell receptor beta chains below, sequenced in a study of OX40 agonist ivuxolimab in advanced cancers. Profiling relied on immunoSEQ multiplex PCR, and the TCRdb table lists in-frame clones only, not all of them. Here the sample spans just over 60,000 clones, 87% being singletons. This specimen consisted of CD4+ or CD8+ T cells sorted from blood, obtained in a trial of the OX40 agonist ivuxolimab. These TCRs come from an adult with an advanced solid tumor such as melanoma, head and neck, liver or kidney cancer.

The rearrangement links TRBV7-2 to TRBJ2-7, with D tentatively TRBD1 or TRBD2 (6 bases each). Germline CDR1 is SGHTA and CDR2 is FQGNSA. Trimming cost V 5 bases and J 1 base, with 15 bases left between them. This CDR3 has 15 residues. CDR3 bases: TGTGCCAGCAGCGCCTCCGGGGGCCGATCCTACGAGCAGTACTTC. Translation: CASSASGGRSYEQYF.

The chain is built from TRBV7-3 and TRBJ1-2, with D possibly being TRBD1 (5 bases). Germline-derived CDR1 and CDR2 are SGHTA and FQGTGA. The CDR3 contains 14 residues. The V end lost 3 bases, the J end lost 2 bases, and 10 bases lay between the germline ends. CDR3 in amino acids: CASSFQTENYGYTF. The CDR3 DNA reads as TGTGCCAGCAGCTTCCAGACAGAGAACTATGGCTACACCTTC.

V usage is TRBV14 and J usage is TRBJ2-2, with 10 bases that match TRBD2. The CDR3 is made up of 17 amino acids. V trimming: 0 bases; J trimming: 6 bases; junction bases outside the gene matches: 7. Germline V gene lookup returns CDR1 SGHDN and CDR2 FVKESK. The CDR3 nucleotides read TGTGCCAGCAGCCAAGATCAGCGGCTAGCGGGAGCCGGGGAGCTGTTTTTT. This encodes CASSQDQRLAGAGELFF.

This sequence joins TRBV30 and TRBJ2-1; 8 nucleotides match TRBD2. V dropped 0 bases and J dropped 7; count of bases not matched to a gene: 5. The CDR3 length is 14 residues. Looked up from germline, CDR1 is GTSNPN and CDR2 is SVGIG (reference sequence). CDR3: CAWSVHGGRNEQFF. The CDR3, as DNA: TGTGCCTGGAGTGTACATGGCGGGAGGAATGAGCAGTTCTTC.

The CDR3 DNA reads as TGCGCCAGCACCCAGGGGGTTGAGCAGTTCTTC. Translated: CASTQGVEQFF. V is TRBV5-1 and J is TRBJ2-1; the match to TRBD1 covers 7 bases. The CDR3 is made up of 11 amino acids. CDR1 and CDR2 from the germline V gene are SGHRS and YFSETQ. V lost 6 bases, J lost 9 bases, and 3 bases stayed unmatched.

The chain joins TRBV7-9 to TRBJ2-7, with 10 bases identical to TRBD2. The germline V gene has CDR1 SEHNR and CDR2 FQNEAQ (reference sequence). Trimming removed 4 bases from V and 2 bases from J; junction bases left unmatched: 5. The CDR3 length is 15 residues. CDR3 sequence (DNA): TGTGCCAGCAGCTCCGGGACTAGCGTAACCTACGAGCAGTACTTC. It translates to CASSSGTSVTYEQYF. Full variable domain (rest looked up from reference TRBV7-9 and TRBJ2-7): DTGVSQNPRHKITKRGQNVTFRCDPISEHNRLYWYRQTLGQGPEFLTYFQNEAQLEKSRLLSDRFSAERPKGSFSTLEIQRTEQGDSAMYLCASSSGTSVTYEQYFGPGTRLTVT.

DNA of the CDR3: TGTGCCAGCAGCCCCCAGGCAGAGGAGACCCAGTACTTC. Translated: CASSPQAEETQYF. This chain connects TRBV7-3 to TRBJ2-5; no reliable D call. V was cut by 5 bases and J by 5 bases, with 12 bases left in between. CDR3 size: 13 residues. Germline CDR1 SGHTA, CDR2 FQGTGA.

This clone was seen a handful of times. The V gene is TRBV2, the J gene TRBJ1-4; 8 bases line up with TRBD1. CDR3 size: 16 residues. The J segment lost 7 bases and the V segment lost 2 bases, leaving 9 bases of the junction unmatched. CDR1 is SNHLY and CDR2 is FYNNEI in the germline V gene. The CDR3 region is CASSELGQGASEKLFF. The CDR3 DNA follows: TGTGCCAGCAGTGAATTGGGCCAGGGGGCGAGTGAAAAACTGTTTTTT.

V usage is TRBV9 and J usage is TRBJ2-5, with no clear D. Germline V gene sequence: CDR1 SGDLS, CDR2 YYNGEE. The CDR3 loop spans 15 amino acids. Trimming left V 0 bases short and J 5 bases short, with 14 bases between. CDR3: CASSVVSGVGETQYF. The CDR3 coding sequence is TGTGCCAGCAGCGTAGTGAGTGGGGTTGGGGAGACCCAGTACTTC.

The chain recombines TRBV15 with TRBJ2-1; D perhaps matches TRBD2 (6 bases). V lost 0 bases and J lost 9, with 15 bases in between. The CDR3 spans 15 residues. Germline CDR1 reads LNHNV; CDR2 reads YYDKDF (reference sequence). CDR3 nucleotides: TGTGCCACCAGCAGAGAAACGGGAGTAAGGAGTGAGCAGTTCTTC. Translation: CATSRETGVRSEQFF.

V gene TRBV7-9 combines with J gene TRBJ2-7; TRBD1 matches 7 bases. From germline, CDR1 is SEHNR and CDR2 FQNEAQ (reference sequence). This CDR3 region has 13 residues. The ends lost 10 bases at V and 1 base at J; junction bases unmatched: 7. In DNA form, the CDR3 reads TGTGCCACCCCGGGACAGAAATCCTACGAGCAGTACTTC. Translating gives CATPGQKSYEQYF.

This clone was picked up a small number of times. CDR3: CASSESGQGANEQFF. For the CDR3, the DNA is TGTGCCAGCAGTGAATCCGGACAGGGGGCGAATGAGCAGTTCTTC. The V and J genes are TRBV2 and TRBJ2-1; 11 bases are shared with TRBD1. The CDR3 has 15 amino acids. In germline, CDR1 is SNHLY, CDR2 FYNNEI. V lost 2 bases, J lost 7 bases, and 4 bases stayed unmatched.

The rearrangement links TRBV4-1 to TRBJ1-4; tentatively, D is TRBD1 (5 bases). V was trimmed by 5 bases and J by 6 bases, leaving 16 bases between them. Germline V gives CDR1 MGHRA, CDR2 YSYEKL. The CDR3 runs 15 residues. DNA for the CDR3: TGCGCCAGCAGCACAGGCCCAGGGACGGATGAAAAACTGTTTTTT. Translated: CASSTGPGTDEKLFF.

The gene calls are TRBV6-1 and TRBJ1-5; D is perhaps TRBD1 (5 bases). CDR1 and CDR2 from the germline V gene are MNHNS and SASEGT. CDR3 length: 17 amino acids. V dropped 2 bases and J dropped 1 base, with 15 bases sitting between them. The CDR3 DNA is TGTGCCAGCAGTGAATCAGTGGGCAGGGCGAGCAATCAGCCCCAGCATTTT. It yields the protein CASSESVGRASNQPQHF.

The rearrangement joins TRBV5-1 to TRBJ2-1; 10 bases line up with TRBD2. Per the germline V gene, CDR1 is SGHRS and CDR2 is YFSETQ. The CDR3 is 15 residues long. J gave up 7 bases and V 4 bases, and 8 bases lay outside the gene matches. CDR3 DNA sequence: TGCGCCAGCAGCCAAGCGGGAGGGCCTTCGAATGAGCAGTTCTTC. Protein sequence: CASSQAGGPSNEQFF.

V gene TRBV6-4 combines with J gene TRBJ2-1; 8 bases match TRBD2. V lost 4 bases, J lost 7 bases, and 9 bases stayed unmatched. In germline, CDR1 is MRHNA, CDR2 SNTAGT. This CDR3 spans 15 amino acids. The CDR3 DNA follows: TGTGCCAGCAGTGCGTCAATAGCGGGACCAAATGAGCAGTTCTTC. Translation: CASSASIAGPNEQFF.

The chain couples TRBV7-6 to TRBJ2-1, with D uncertain. The V end was cut by 4 bases, the J end by 1 base, with 14 bases between. CDR1 and CDR2 from the germline V gene are SGHVS and FNYEAQ. CDR3 length equals 16 residues. The CDR3 spells CASSSGRPGSYNEQFF. The CDR3 bases are TGTGCCAGCAGCTCCGGGCGTCCCGGTTCCTACAATGAGCAGTTCTTC.

The gene calls are TRBV7-2 and TRBJ2-7; maybe TRBD2 (5 bases). Germline loops: CDR1 SGHTA, CDR2 FQGNSA. Trimming cost V 1 base and J 2 bases, with 9 bases left between them. The CDR3 has 14 amino acids. The CDR3 DNA sequence: TGTGCCAGCAGCTTAGGATTGACTACCTACGAGCAGTACTTC. It codes for CASSLGLTTYEQYF.

CDR3: CASSLRRAGETQYF. The CDR3 nucleotides are TGTGCCAGCAGCTTAAGGAGGGCAGGAGAGACCCAGTACTTC. The J gene is TRBJ2-5, the V gene TRBV7-8; D is perhaps TRBD2 (6 bases). The V end lost 2 bases, the J end lost 4 bases, and 11 bases lay between the germline ends. The CDR3 consists of 14 residues. Germline V CDR1 and CDR2: SGHVS, FQNEAQ.

This chain joins TRBV6-4 and TRBJ2-2; 8 nucleotides agree with TRBD2. V shed 2 bases, J shed 5 bases, and the junction held 1 base outside the gene matches. Germline V gene lookup returns CDR1 MRHNA and CDR2 SNTAGT. There are 14 residues in the CDR3. CDR3: CASSDGTSTGELFF. Written as DNA, the CDR3 is TGTGCCAGCAGTGACGGGACTAGTACCGGGGAGCTGTTTTTT.

The chain carries TRBV25-1 and TRBJ1-3; no reliable D call. This CDR3 region has 14 residues. V lost 2 bases to trimming and J lost 0 bases, with 5 bases between them. Germline values: CDR1 MGHDK, CDR2 SYGVNS. CDR3 nucleotides: TGTGCCAGCAGTGAAGACAACTCTGGAAACACCATATATTTT. Translating it yields CASSEDNSGNTIYF.

The chain uses TRBV6-6 and TRBJ1-1; no definite D call. CDR1 is MNHNY and CDR2 is SVGAGI in the germline V gene (reference sequence). V was clipped by 7 bases and J by 1 base, with 10 bases between them. The CDR3 loop spans 13 amino acids. DNA for the CDR3: TGTGCCAGCACCCGACTGAGGAACACTGAAGCTTTCTTT. The encoded protein is CASTRLRNTEAFF.

V and J are TRBV5-1 and TRBJ2-5; TRBD2 matches 8 bases. The J call could be wrong; TRBJ2-7 is a better fit for the DNA end. This CDR3 has 15 amino acids. Germline V gene lookup returns CDR1 SGHRS and CDR2 YFSETQ. DNA for the CDR3: TGCGCCAGCAGTCAACTAGCGGACAACTCCTACGAGCAGTACTTC. Protein product: CASSQLADNSYEQYF.

J is TRBJ2-7 and V is TRBV5-1, with D unresolved. Germline values: CDR1 SGHRS, CDR2 YFSETQ. The CDR3 runs 13 residues. V lost 4 bases and J lost 2, with 10 bases in between. The CDR3 nucleotides read TGCGCCAGCAGCCCAAACACCCCCTACGAGCAGTACTTC. Amino acids: CASSPNTPYEQYF.

This clone was counted a single time. Its ends do not fully match the called genes, so a read error is possible. The chain's CDR3 is CAISTDRDIAEQYF. In nucleotides, the CDR3 is TGTGCCATCAGTACCGACAGAGACATAGCCGAGCAGTACTTC. The rearrangement links TRBV6-6 to TRBJ2-7, with D maybe TRBD1 (5 bases). The CDR3 sequence is 14 residues long. CDR1 and CDR2 (germline): MNHNY, SVGAGI (reference sequence).